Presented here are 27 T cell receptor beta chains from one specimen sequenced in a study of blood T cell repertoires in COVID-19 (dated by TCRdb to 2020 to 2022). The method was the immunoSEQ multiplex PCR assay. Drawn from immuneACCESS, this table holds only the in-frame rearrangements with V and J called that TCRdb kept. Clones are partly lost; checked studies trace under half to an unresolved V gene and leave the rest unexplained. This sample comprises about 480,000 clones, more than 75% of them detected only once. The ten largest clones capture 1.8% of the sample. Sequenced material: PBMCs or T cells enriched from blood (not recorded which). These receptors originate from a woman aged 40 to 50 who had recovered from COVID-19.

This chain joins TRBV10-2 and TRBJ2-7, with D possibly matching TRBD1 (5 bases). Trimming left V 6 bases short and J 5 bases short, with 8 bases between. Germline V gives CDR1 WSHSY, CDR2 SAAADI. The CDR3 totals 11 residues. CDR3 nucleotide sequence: TGCGCCAGCAGCCAGGGCAACGAGCAGTACTTC. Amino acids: CASSQGNEQYF.

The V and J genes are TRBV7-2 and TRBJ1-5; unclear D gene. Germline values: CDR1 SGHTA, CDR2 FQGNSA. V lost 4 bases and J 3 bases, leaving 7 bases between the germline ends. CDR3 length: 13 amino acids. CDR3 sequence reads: CASSSHPNQPQHF. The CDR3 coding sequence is TGTGCCAGCAGCTCCCATCCCAATCAGCCCCAGCATTTT.

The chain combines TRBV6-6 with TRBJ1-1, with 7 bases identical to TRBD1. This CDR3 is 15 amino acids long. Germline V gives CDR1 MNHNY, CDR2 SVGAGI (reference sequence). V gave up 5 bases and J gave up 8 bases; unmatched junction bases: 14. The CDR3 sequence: CASSQTGQLVGEAFF. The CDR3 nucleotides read TGTGCCAGCAGTCAAACGGGACAGTTAGTCGGAGAAGCTTTCTTT.

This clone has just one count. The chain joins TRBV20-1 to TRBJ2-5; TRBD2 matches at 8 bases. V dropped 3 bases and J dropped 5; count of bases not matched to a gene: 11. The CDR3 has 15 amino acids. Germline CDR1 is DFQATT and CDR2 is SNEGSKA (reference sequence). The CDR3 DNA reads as TGCAGTGCTAGTAGCGGGACAACCCTAAGGGAGACCCAGTACTTC. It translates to CSASSGTTLRETQYF.

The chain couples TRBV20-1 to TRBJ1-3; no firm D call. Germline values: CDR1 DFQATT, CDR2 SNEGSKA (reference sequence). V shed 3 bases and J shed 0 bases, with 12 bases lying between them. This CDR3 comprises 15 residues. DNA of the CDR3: TGCAGTGCTAGTAGAGACTCAGTCTCTGGAAACACCATATATTTT. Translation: CSASRDSVSGNTIYF.

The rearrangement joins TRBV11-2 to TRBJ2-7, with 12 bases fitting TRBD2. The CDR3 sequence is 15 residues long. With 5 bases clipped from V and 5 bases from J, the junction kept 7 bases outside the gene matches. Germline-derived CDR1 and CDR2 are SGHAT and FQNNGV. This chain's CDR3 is CASSEAGLAGNEQYF. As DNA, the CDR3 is TGTGCCAGCAGCGAAGCCGGACTAGCGGGAAACGAGCAGTACTTC.

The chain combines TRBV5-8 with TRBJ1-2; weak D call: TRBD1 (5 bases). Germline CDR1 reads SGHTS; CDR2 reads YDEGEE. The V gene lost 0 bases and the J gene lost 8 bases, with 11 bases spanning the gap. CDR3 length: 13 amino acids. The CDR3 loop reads CASSLEQDNGYTF. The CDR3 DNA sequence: TGTGCCAGCAGCTTGGAACAGGATAACGGCTACACCTTC.

CDR3 coding DNA: TGTGCCAGCAGCGAGTCAGGGAGCACAGATACGCAGTATTTT. Encoded protein: CASSESGSTDTQYF. The chain has TRBV5-4 and TRBJ2-3; D perhaps matches TRBD1 (5 bases). V was pared by 4 bases and J by 0 bases, with 9 bases between. The CDR3 runs to 14 residues. Germline CDR1 SGHNT, CDR2 YYREEE (reference sequence).

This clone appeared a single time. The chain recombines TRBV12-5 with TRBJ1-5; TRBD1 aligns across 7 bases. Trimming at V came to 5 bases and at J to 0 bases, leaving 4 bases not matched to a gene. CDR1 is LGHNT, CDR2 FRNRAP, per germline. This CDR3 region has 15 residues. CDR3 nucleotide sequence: TGTGCTAGTGGTGGGACAGAACATAGCAATCAGCCCCAGCATTTT. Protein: CASGGTEHSNQPQHF.

Here the CDR3 reads CAWSYSGDNEQFF. The CDR3 bases are TGTGCCTGGAGTTACAGCGGAGACAATGAGCAGTTCTTC. The J gene is TRBJ2-1, the V gene TRBV30, with D perhaps TRBD2 (5 bases). CDR3 length: 13 amino acids. Per the germline V gene, CDR1 is GTSNPN and CDR2 is SVGIG (reference sequence). V shed 2 bases and J shed 5 bases, with 10 bases lying between them.

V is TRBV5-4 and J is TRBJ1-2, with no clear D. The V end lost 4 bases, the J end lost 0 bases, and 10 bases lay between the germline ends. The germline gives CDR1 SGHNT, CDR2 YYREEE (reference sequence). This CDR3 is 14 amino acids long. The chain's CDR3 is CASSLESSNYGYTF. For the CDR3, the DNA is TGTGCCAGCAGCCTAGAGAGTTCTAACTATGGCTACACCTTC.

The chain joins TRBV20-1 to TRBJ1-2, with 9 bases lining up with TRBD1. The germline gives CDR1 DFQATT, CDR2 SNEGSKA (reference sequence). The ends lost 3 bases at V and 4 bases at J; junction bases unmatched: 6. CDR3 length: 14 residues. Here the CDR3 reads CSASGTGTGYGYTF. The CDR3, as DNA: TGCAGTGCTAGTGGGACAGGGACTGGCTATGGCTACACCTTC.

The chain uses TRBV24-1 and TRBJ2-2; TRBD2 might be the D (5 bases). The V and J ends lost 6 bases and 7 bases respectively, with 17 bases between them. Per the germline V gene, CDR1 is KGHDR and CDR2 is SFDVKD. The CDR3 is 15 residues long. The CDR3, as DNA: TGTGCCACCAGTTTCCAAGGCGGGTCAGTCGGGGAGCTGTTTTTT. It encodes CATSFQGGSVGELFF.

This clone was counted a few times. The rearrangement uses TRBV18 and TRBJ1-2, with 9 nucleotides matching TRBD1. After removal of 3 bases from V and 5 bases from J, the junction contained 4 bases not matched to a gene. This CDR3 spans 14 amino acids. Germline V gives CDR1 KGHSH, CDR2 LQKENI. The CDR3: CASSPDGTGYGYTF. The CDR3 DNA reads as TGTGCCAGCTCACCCGACGGGACAGGGTATGGCTACACCTTC. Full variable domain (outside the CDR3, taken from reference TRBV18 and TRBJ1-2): NAGVMQNPRHLVRRRGQEARLRCSPMKGHSHVYWYRQLPEEGLKFMVYLQKENIIDESGMPKERFSAEFPKEGPSILRIQQVVRGDSAAYFCASSPDGTGYGYTFGSGTRLTVV.

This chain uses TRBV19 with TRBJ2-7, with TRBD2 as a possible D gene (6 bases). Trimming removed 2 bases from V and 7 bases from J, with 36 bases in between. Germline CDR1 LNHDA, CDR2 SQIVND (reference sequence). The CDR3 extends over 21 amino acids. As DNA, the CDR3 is TGTGCCAGTAGTATACAGGGTCCGGTCGGGGGACGGAGTCTAGGATCGTATGAGCAGTACTTC. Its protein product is CASSIQGPVGGRSLGSYEQYF.

The CDR3: CASSLKSGALTNEKLFF. CDR3 coding DNA: TGTGCCAGCAGCTTAAAGTCAGGGGCTCTCACTAATGAAAAACTGTTTTTT. V and J are TRBV13 and TRBJ1-4, with a tentative D call TRBD1 (6 bases). CDR3 length equals 17 residues. Germline CDR1 is PRHDT and CDR2 is FYEKMQ (reference sequence). V was trimmed by 2 bases and J by 2 bases, leaving 15 bases between them.

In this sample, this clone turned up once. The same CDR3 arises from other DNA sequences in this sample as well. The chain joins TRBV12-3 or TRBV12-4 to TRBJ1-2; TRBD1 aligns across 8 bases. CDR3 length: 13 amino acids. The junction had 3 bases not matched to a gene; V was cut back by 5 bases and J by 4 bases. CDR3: CASSRDRGYGYTF. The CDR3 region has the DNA TGTGCCAGCAGTCGCGACAGGGGCTATGGCTACACCTTC.

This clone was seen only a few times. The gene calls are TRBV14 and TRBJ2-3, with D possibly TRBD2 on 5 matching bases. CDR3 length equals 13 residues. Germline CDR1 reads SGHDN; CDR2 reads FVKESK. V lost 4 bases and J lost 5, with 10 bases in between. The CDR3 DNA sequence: TGTGCCAGCAGCCGGAGCGCGGGAGATACGCAGTATTTT. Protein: CASSRSAGDTQYF.

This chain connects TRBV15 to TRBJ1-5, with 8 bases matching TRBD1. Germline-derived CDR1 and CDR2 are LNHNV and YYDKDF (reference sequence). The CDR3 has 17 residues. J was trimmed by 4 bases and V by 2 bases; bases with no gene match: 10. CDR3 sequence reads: CATSRRAQQGVNQPQHF. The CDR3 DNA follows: TGTGCCACCAGCAGACGCGCGCAACAGGGGGTAAATCAGCCCCAGCATTTT.

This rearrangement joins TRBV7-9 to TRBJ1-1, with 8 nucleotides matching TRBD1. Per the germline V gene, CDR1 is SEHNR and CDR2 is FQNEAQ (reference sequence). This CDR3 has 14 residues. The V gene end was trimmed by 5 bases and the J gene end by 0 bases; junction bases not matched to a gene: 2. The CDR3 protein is CASSLGQVNTEAFF. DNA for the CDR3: TGTGCCAGCAGCCTGGGACAGGTGAACACTGAAGCTTTCTTT.

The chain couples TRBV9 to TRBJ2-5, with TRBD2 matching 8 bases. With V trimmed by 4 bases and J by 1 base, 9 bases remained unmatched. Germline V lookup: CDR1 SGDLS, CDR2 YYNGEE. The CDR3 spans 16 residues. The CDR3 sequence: CASSPGTSVLQETQYF. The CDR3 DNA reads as TGTGCCAGCAGCCCGGGGACTAGTGTGCTCCAAGAGACCCAGTACTTC. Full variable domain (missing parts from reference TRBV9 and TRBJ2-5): DSGVTQTPKHLITATGQRVTLRCSPRSGDLSVYWYQQSLDQGLQFLIQYYNGEERAKGNILERFSAQQFPDLHSELNLSSLELGDSALYFCASSPGTSVLQETQYFGPGTRLLVL.

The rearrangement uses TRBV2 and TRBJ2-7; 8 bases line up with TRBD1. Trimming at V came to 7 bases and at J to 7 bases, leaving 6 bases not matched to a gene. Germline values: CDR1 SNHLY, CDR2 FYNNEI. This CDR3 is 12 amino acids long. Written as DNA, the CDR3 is TGTGCCAGCACCCAGGGGGCGAGGGAGCAGTACTTC. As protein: CASTQGAREQYF.

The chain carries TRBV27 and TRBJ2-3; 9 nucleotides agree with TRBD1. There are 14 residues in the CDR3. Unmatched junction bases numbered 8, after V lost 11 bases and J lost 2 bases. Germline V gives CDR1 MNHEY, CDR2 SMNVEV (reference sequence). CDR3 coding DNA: TGTGCCGTCCGAAACAGGGGGCTCACAGATACGCAGTATTTT. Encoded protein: CAVRNRGLTDTQYF.

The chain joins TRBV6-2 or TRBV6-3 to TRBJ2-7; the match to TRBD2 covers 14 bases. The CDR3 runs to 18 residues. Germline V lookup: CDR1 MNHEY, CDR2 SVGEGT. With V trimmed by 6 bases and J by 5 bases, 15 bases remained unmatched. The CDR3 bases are TGTGCCAGCAGCCCTAGACTAGCGGGAGGGCCAATTTTTAACGAGCAGTACTTC. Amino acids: CASSPRLAGGPIFNEQYF.

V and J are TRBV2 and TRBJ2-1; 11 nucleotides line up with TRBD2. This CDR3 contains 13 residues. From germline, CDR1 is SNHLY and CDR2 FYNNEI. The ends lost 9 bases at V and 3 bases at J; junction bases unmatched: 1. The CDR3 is CARGTSGYNEQFF. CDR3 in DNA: TGTGCCAGAGGGACTAGCGGCTACAATGAGCAGTTCTTC.

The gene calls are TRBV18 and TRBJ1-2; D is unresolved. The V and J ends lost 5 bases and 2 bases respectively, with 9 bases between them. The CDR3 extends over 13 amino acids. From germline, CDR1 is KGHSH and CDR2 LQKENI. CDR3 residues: CASSGPVNYGYTF. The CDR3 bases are TGTGCCAGCTCAGGGCCGGTAAACTATGGCTACACCTTC. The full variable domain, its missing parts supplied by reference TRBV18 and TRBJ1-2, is NAGVMQNPRHLVRRRGQEARLRCSPMKGHSHVYWYRQLPEEGLKFMVYLQKENIIDESGMPKERFSAEFPKEGPSILRIQQVVRGDSAAYFCASSGPVNYGYTFGSGTRLTVV.

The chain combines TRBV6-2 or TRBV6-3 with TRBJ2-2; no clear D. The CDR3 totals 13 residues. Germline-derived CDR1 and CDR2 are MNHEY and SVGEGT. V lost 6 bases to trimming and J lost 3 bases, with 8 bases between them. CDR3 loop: CASSPQDTGELFF. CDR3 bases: TGTGCCAGCAGCCCGCAGGACACCGGGGAGCTGTTTTTT.